This T cell receptor beta chain was identified in a study of T-cell reconstitution after alpha-beta-depleted transplantation in children. CDR1 is DFQATT and CDR2 is SNEGSKA in the germline V gene (reference sequence). The CDR3 loop spans 10 amino acids. V lost 5 bases to trimming and J lost 6 bases, with 5 bases between them. Unique molecular identifiers were incorporated into the prepared TCRbeta library. TCRdb processed the PCR reads anew with MiXCR; each CDR3 protein has one entry. The table shows some 500,000 distinct CDR3 sequences, with 30% to 35% occurring only once. The sequencing here drew on PBMCs from the stem cell graft donor, taken from the stem cell graft. This sequence joins TRBV20-1 and TRBJ2-1; D is unresolved. The TCR comes from a human donor who donated a stem cell graft to a child with aplastic anemia. CDR3 DNA: TGCAGTGCTTTTTTCAATGAGCAGTTCTTC. Translation: CSAFFNEQFF.